This T cell receptor (beta chain) was retrieved from a study of blood T cell repertoires in COVID-19. Study in general: There were acute and convalescent COVID-19 samples, and they came from the United States, Italy and Spain. PBMCs, B-cell-depleted T cells, or T cells provided the cDNA or gDNA that made up the material.

Germline CDR1 and CDR2: LGHDT and YNNKEL (reference sequence). Trimming shortened V by 2 bases and J by 3 bases, and 14 bases separated the two germline ends. The CDR3 consists of 15 residues. Per the authors' pipeline: Estimation of nucleated cell counts was performed using reference gene primer amplification. Here immunoSEQ multiplex PCR was the method, and the copy in TCRdb shows in-frame clones only, minus some. The V and J calls and clone size were taken over from that table, and D and trimming were inferred from the DNA. This table has more than 75,000 clones, more than 70% appearing once. This receptor was obtained from a woman over 75 with active COVID-19. Specimen: peripheral blood. This rearrangement joins TRBV3-1 (or the pseudogene TRBV3-2) to TRBJ2-7, with TRBD1 as a possible D gene (6 bases). The CDR3 sequence is CASSQRGQSLYEQYF. In nucleotides, the CDR3 is TGTGCCAGCAGCCAAAGAGGACAGTCTCTCTACGAGCAGTACTTC.